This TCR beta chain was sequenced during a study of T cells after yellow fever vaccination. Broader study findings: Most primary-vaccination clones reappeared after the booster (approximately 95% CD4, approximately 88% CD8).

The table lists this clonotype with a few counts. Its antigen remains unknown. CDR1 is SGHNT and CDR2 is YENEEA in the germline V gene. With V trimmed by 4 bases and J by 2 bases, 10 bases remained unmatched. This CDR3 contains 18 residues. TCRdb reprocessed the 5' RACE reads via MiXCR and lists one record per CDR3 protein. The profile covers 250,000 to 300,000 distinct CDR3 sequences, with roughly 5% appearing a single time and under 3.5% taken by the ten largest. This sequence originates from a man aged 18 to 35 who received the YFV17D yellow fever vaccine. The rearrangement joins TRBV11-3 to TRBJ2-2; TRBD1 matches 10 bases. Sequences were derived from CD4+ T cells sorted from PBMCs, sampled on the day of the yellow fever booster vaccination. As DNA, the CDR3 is TGTGCCAGCAGCTCCCGGACAGGGGGTTTAGGCAACACCGGGGAGCTGTTTTTT. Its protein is CASSSRTGGLGNTGELFF.